This section outlines one T cell receptor beta chain sequence together with its context. Its target antigen remains unknown. Per-base qualities were not stored, and no clone one base away is much larger. The immunoSEQ Assay, a bias-controlled multiplex PCR, was used to amplify TCRbeta CDR3 regions from genomic DNA. The authors processed their data as follows. The number of nucleated cells in each sample was estimated by amplification of reference gene primers within the assay. To quantify the absolute abundance of each unique TCRbeta CDR3 rearrangement, sequence reads were collapsed and filtered. For each sample, productive Simpson clonality was calculated as the square root of Simpson's diversity index over productive rearrangements. As stored in TCRdb, this immuneACCESS dataset retains in-frame rearrangements with V and J assigned. A fraction of the clones does not appear; measured against another copy, unresolved V genes explain less than half of the discrepancy, and the remainder lacks a known reason. Clone size and V and J calls were adopted from that table, with D and trimming inferred from the DNA. A total of some 100,000 clones appear in this sample, roughly nine tenths of them only once. Of the sample, around 7.2% is held by the ten largest clones.

The CDR3 has 15 amino acids, counting the end cysteine and phenylalanine. Only the CDR3 part of the read is kept: 45 bases, read in frame from the first base. Trimming accounts for 3 bases at V and 4 bases at J, while the number of junction bases matched to no gene is 2. In the germline V gene, CDR1 corresponds to WSHSY and CDR2 to SAAADI. This sample was included in a study of blood T cell repertoires in COVID-19 (dated by TCRdb to the early 2020s). About the study as a whole: The collaborator samples originated in the United States, Italy and Spain and spanned the acute and convalescent phases of COVID-19. Where available, HLA class I and class II types were taken from metadata supplied by the sample provider and were not determined by assay-based typing. Samples were obtained from the ongoing ImmuneRACE study (first 160 participants) and from over 1,000 subjects provided by 6 global collaborators. The repertoires were released in a freely available public database meant as a resource for research on the immune response to SARS-CoV-2. The sample metadata nearly always contained a de-identified subject ID, COVID-19 status, age in years and sex. The material from the prospective study consisted of cDNA or gDNA derived from T cells, B-cell-depleted T cells, or PBMCs. Subjects who had been exposed to COVID-19, were actively infected with it, or had recovered from it provided the deeply sampled blood TCRbeta repertoires that made up the dataset. Here is what the overall study found, with its caveats: How much clinical and demographic metadata was included differed by source and by participant, and the metadata was provided uncurated.

Whole blood was collected in K2EDTA tubes by collaborating institutions according to the institutions' own protocols. Collaborator samples were shipped for TCRbeta analysis as frozen whole blood, isolated PBMCs, or DNA extracted from either sample type. This sequence was found in a man aged 25 to 45 in a cohort sampled during active COVID-19. Sequenced material: peripheral blood. This sequence uses TRBV10-2 and TRBJ2-5; TRBD2 agrees with 13 junctional bases. In nucleotides, the sequence is TGCGCCAGCAGTGAACTAGCGGGGGGGCGAGAGACCCAGTACTTC. This yields the protein CASSELAGGRETQYF.